Listed below are T cell receptor beta chains from one sample, sequenced in a study of Ad26.COV2.S vaccination and SARS-CoV-2 variants. Generated by immunoSEQ multiplex PCR, the TCRdb table keeps only in-frame clones and is missing some. The sample holds some 350,000 clones; about 91% are singletons and the top ten take about 3.9%. The specimen comprised peripheral blood, sampled after recovery from COVID-19. The source is a human donor who had recovered from COVID-19. Each CDR3 is given with its conserved first and last residue.

CDR3aa	j_gene	v_gene
CASSFLGQGGLETQYF	TRBJ2-5	TRBV5-1
CASSPESTESYEQYF	TRBJ2-7	TRBV5-1
CASSLAQVGELFF	TRBJ2-2	TRBV7-6
CASEEDPSSYNSPLHF	TRBJ1-6	TRBV2
CASSYGLADSNEQFF	TRBJ2-1	TRBV5-6
CASSQVAGGNTDTQYF	TRBJ2-3	TRBV3-1/TRBV3-2
CARSDGQDYGYTF	TRBJ1-2	TRBV5-3
CAKRTNNEQFF	TRBJ2-1	TRBV2
CASSFGQLTDTQYF	TRBJ2-3	TRBV6-6
CASSYFEGGNTGELFF	TRBJ2-2	TRBV6-6
CASSQKRGPAGGTDTQYF	TRBJ2-3	TRBV4-2
CASSGPGTGGDSTGNTIYF	TRBJ1-3	TRBV9
CASSSPRQSSTDTQYF	TRBJ2-3	TRBV27
CARGQHTEAFF	TRBJ1-1	TRBV6-4
CATTGAEQETQYF	TRBJ2-5	TRBV19
CASSEARDPRRKGYGYTF	TRBJ1-2	TRBV2
CASSLGRDQPQHF	TRBJ1-5	TRBV7-9
CASSRGGLAGAYNEQFF	TRBJ2-1	TRBV4-2
CASSFGTRKGSNQPQHF	TRBJ1-5	TRBV7-8
CASSWGTLYEQYF	TRBJ2-7	TRBV12-3/TRBV12-4
CASSLTSGGWGETQYF	TRBJ2-5	TRBV7-2
CASSLTRPTDTQYF	TRBJ2-3	TRBV7-2
CASSSPSSYGYTF	TRBJ1-2	TRBV11-2
CASSYSRGADQPQHF	TRBJ1-5	TRBV6-5
CASTRGAPHDGNTIYF	TRBJ1-3	TRBV5-4
CASSARGDEAFF	TRBJ1-1	TRBV2
CASSYMGQENNEQFF	TRBJ2-1	TRBV5-4
CASSFSPVSNQPQHF	TRBJ1-5	TRBV28
CASSLYGGIFGSNQPQHF	TRBJ1-5	TRBV5-6
CASSHTRQGITNEKLFF	TRBJ1-4	TRBV3-1/TRBV3-2
CASKGKGPTYEQYF	TRBJ2-7	TRBV27
CASSYAPGYNEQFF	TRBJ2-1	TRBV6-5
CASSLRERSDTQYF	TRBJ2-3	TRBV7-2
CASSPPISGNTIYF	TRBJ1-3	TRBV19
CASSLPGYEQYF	TRBJ2-7	TRBV5-4
CASSLRQGPGELFF	TRBJ2-2	TRBV7-6
CATSTAGVGYEQYF	TRBJ2-7	TRBV15
CASSTGPMGAYGYTF	TRBJ1-2	TRBV7-6
CASSLPGGRYQETQYF	TRBJ2-5	TRBV5-4
CASSQDRFYGYTF	TRBJ1-2	TRBV14
CASSLGTAADTQYF	TRBJ2-3	TRBV7-6
CASSQQGNTEAFF	TRBJ1-1	TRBV5-4
CASSSGQGSFYGYTF	TRBJ1-2	TRBV27
CASSLGRAPNYGYTF	TRBJ1-2	TRBV5-4
CASSLSGNTEAFF	TRBJ1-1	TRBV7-8
CASSEAVGVTNYGYTF	TRBJ1-2	TRBV2
CASSVALMGDSDEQFF	TRBJ2-1	TRBV9
CASSLFQETQYF	TRBJ2-5	TRBV5-1
CASRSGLAGGNTGELFF	TRBJ2-2	TRBV5-4
CASSLTRVPGELFF	TRBJ2-2	TRBV7-6
CASSLGEGFGYTF	TRBJ1-2	TRBV5-1